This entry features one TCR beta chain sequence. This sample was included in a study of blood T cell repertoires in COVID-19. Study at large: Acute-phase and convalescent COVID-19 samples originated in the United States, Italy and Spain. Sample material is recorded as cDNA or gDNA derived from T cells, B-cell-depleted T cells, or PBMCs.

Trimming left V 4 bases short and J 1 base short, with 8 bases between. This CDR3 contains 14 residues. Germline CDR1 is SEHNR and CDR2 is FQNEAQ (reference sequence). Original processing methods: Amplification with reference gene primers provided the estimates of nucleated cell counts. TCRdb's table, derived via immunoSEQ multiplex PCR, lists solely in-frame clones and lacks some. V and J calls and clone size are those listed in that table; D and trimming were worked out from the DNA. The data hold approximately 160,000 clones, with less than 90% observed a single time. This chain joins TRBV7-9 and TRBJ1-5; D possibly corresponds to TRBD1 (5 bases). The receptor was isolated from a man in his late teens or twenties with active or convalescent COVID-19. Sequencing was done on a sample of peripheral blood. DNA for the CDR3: TGTGCCAGCAGCTCCGGACAAAGCAATCAGCCCCAGCATTTT. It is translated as CASSSGQSNQPQHF.